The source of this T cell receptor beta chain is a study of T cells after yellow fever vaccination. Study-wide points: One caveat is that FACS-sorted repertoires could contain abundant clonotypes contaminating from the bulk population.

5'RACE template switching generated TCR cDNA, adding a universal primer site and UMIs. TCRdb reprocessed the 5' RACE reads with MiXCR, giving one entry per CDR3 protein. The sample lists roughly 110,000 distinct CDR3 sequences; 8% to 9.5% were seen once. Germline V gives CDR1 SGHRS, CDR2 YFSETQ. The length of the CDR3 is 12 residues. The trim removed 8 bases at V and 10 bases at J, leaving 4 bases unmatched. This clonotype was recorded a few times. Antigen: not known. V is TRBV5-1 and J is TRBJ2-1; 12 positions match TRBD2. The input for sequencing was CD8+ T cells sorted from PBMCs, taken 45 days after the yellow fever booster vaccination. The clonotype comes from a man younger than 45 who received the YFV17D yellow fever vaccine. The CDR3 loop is CASRLAGAEQFF. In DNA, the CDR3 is TGCGCCAGTCGACTAGCGGGGGCCGAGCAGTTCTTC.